This T cell receptor beta chain is from a study of blood T cell repertoires in COVID-19. About the research overall: Samples taken during acute and convalescent COVID-19 were collected in the United States, Italy and Spain. Nucleic acid was either cDNA or gDNA, and it came from T cells, B-cell-depleted T cells, or PBMCs.

Germline assignment: CDR1 SGHVS and CDR2 FNYEAQ. Trimming took off 5 bases at V and 6 bases at J, with 13 bases between the two ends. There are 13 residues in the CDR3. Study processing details: Reference gene primer amplification gave estimated nucleated cell counts. Libraries were prepared by immunoSEQ multiplex PCR; TCRdb keeps only in-frame clonotypes and omits some of them. V and J calls and clone size are copied from that table; D and trimming were computed from the DNA. Found here are approximately 70,000 clones, 80% to 85% of them singletons; the top ten hold around 10%. The gene calls are TRBV7-6 and TRBJ2-5; TRBD2 is a possible D gene (5 bases). Material: peripheral blood. The sequence was collected from a woman of 80 years or more with acute or convalescent COVID-19. The CDR3 sequence is CASSQTTSQTQYF. CDR3 nucleotides: TGTGCCAGCAGCCAGACTACCTCGCAGACCCAGTACTTC.